These T cell receptor beta chains were read from a single sample in a study of T cells in Graves' hyperthyroidism and ophthalmopathy. TCRdb redid the calling of the multiplex PCR reads with MiXCR, one entry per CDR3 protein. The sample carries over 400,000 distinct CDR3 sequences, about 15% recorded once. What was sequenced was blood. These receptors were collected from a man between 18 and 35 years old with Graves' ophthalmopathy. CDR3s include the opening cysteine and the closing phenylalanine or tryptophan. Fields, in order: CDR3 protein, CDR3 DNA, D gene, J gene, clone size, V gene. D genes are given only for firm matches. Some rows have no size entry. The others give once, few or many, or a class for an expanded clone.

CASSPGTVGVETQYF | TGTGCCAGCAGCCCAGGGACAGTTGGAGTAGAGACCCAGTACTTC | TRBD1 | TRBJ2-5 | many | TRBV7-9
CASSVDSVANTGELFF | TGTGCCAGCAGCGTCGACAGCGTCGCGAACACCGGGGAGCTGTTTTTT | - | TRBJ2-2 | few | TRBV9
CASSQVELNEKLFF | TGTGCCAGCAGCCAAGTTGAGCTAAATGAAAAACTGTTTTTT | - | TRBJ1-4 | many | TRBV3-1
CASSVDSHQPQHF | TGTGCCAGCAGCGTGGACAGTCATCAGCCCCAGCATTTT | - | TRBJ1-5 | many | TRBV9
CASSSLGATRAGEQYF | TGTGCCAGCAGCTCCTTAGGGGCCACCCGCGCAGGGGAGCAGTACTTC | - | TRBJ2-7 | many | TRBV5-6
CATSDSAGDSFTNQPQHF | TGTGCCACCAGTGATTCGGCAGGGGATTCCTTCACCAATCAGCCCCAGCATTTT | - | TRBJ1-5 | - | TRBV24-1
CASSPGDRGDTQYF | TGTGCCAGCAGCCCCGGGGACAGGGGAGATACGCAGTATTTT | TRBD1 | TRBJ2-3 | many | TRBV11-3
CASVEQRAYNEQFF | TGTGCCAGCGTTGAGCAGAGGGCCTACAATGAGCAGTTCTTC | - | TRBJ2-1 | many | TRBV7-2
CAWSVRGAGYTF | TGTGCCTGGAGTGTACGGGGTGCTGGCTACACCTTC | - | TRBJ1-2 | many | TRBV30
CAWSTGGLRNEQFF | TGTGCCTGGAGTACGGGGGGGCTTAGGAATGAGCAGTTCTTC | TRBD2 | TRBJ2-1 | many | TRBV30
CSAPLAGGVYDEQFF | TGCAGTGCCCCGCTGGCGGGAGGTGTCTACGATGAGCAGTTCTTC | TRBD2 | TRBJ2-1 | - | TRBV20-1